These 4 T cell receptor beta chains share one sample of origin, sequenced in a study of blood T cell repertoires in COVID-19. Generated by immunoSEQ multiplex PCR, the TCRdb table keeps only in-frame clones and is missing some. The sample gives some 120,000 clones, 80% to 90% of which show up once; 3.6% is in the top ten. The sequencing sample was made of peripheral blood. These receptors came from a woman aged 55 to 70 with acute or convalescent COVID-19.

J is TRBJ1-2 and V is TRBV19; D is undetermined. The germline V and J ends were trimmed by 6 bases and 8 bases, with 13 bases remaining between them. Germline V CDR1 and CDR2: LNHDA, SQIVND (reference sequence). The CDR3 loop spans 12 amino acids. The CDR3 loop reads CASSRAGSGYTF. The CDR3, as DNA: TGTGCCAGTAGCCGAGCCGGGTCCGGCTACACCTTC. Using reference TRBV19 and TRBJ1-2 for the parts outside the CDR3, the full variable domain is DGGITQSPKYLFRKEGQNVTLSCEQNLNHDAMYWYRQDPGQGLRLIYYSQIVNDFQKGDIAEGYSVSREKKESFPLTVTSAQKNPTAFYLCASSRAGSGYTFGSGTRLTVV.

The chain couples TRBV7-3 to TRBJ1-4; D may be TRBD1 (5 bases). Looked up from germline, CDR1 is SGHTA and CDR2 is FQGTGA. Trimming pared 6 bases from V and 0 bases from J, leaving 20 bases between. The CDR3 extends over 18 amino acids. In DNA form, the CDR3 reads TGTGCCAGCAGTCCACACCCACAGGTAGGGACAACTAATGAAAAACTGTTTTTT. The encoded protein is CASSPHPQVGTTNEKLFF.

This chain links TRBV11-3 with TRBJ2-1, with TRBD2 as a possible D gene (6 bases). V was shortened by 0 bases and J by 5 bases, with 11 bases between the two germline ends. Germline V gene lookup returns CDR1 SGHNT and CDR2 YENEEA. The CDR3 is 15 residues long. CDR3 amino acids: CASSLEGLQNNEQFF. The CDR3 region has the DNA TGTGCCAGCAGCTTAGAGGGACTCCAAAACAATGAGCAGTTCTTC.

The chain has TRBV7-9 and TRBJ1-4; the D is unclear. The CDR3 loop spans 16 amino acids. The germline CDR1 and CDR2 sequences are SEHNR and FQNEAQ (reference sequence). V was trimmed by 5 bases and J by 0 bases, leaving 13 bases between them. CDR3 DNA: TGTGCCAGCAGCAACCCCGACTCTGCAACTAATGAAAAACTGTTTTTT. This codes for CASSNPDSATNEKLFF.